Listed below are T cell receptor beta chains from one sample, sequenced in a study of shared clonotypes between healthy human individuals. The protocol was immunoSEQ multiplex PCR, while the TCRdb copy is restricted to in-frame clones and leaves out a portion. The profile covers 2 million to 3 million clones, with roughly 93% appearing a single time and approximately 0.37% taken by the ten largest. Sequencing was performed on naive CD4+ T cells from PBMCs. These receptors all come from a man aged 18 to 29 in good health. Some clones in this sample may be carry-over from other donors' samples. Each CDR3 is given with its conserved first and last residue. A D gene is named only where the DNA matches it firmly. Clone size appears in some rows only: once, few, many, or a class for an expanded clone.

CASSPIGANPYEQYF,TGCGCCAGCAGCCCCATCGGGGCGAACCCCTACGAGCAGTACTTC,-,TRBV5-1,-,TRBJ2-7
CASSLGTGTDSYNEQFF,TGTGCCAGCAGCCTTGGAACCGGGACAGACTCCTACAATGAGCAGTTCTTC,TRBD1,TRBV7-2,-,TRBJ2-1
CSASRGNTIYF,TGCAGTGCTAGTAGGGGAAACACCATATATTTT,-,TRBV20-1,-,TRBJ1-3
CASSSSPLGNTIYF,TGTGCCAGCAGTTCCTCACCCCTTGGAAACACCATATATTTT,-,TRBV28,-,TRBJ1-3
CASSLSASSNQPQHF,TGTGCCAGCAGCTTATCCGCCTCGAGCAATCAGCCCCAGCATTTT,-,TRBV7-8,once,TRBJ1-5
CASSLESGSYEQYF,TGTGCCAGCAGCTTAGAAAGCGGGAGCTACGAGCAGTACTTC,TRBD2,TRBV7-8,-,TRBJ2-7
CASSPDRGRTEAFF,TGTGCCAGCAGTCCTGACAGGGGTCGGACTGAAGCTTTCTTT,TRBD1,TRBV6-5,-,TRBJ1-1
CASSLSNEQFF,TGTGCCAGCAGCTTATCGAATGAGCAGTTCTTC,-,TRBV11-2,-,TRBJ2-1
CASSPKQGVNTEAFF,TGCGCCAGCAGCCCCAAACAGGGGGTGAACACTGAAGCTTTCTTT,TRBD1,TRBV5-1,once,TRBJ1-1
CASLHDRDADTQYF,TGTGCCAGCCTACACGACAGGGACGCAGATACGCAGTATTTT,TRBD1,TRBV7-9,-,TRBJ2-3
CAIRSFGPAYEQYF,TGTGCCATCAGGTCGTTTGGCCCGGCCTACGAGCAGTACTTC,-,TRBV10-3,-,TRBJ2-7
CASSSAIGQNTEAFF,TGTGCCAGCAGCTCTGCGATCGGACAGAACACTGAAGCTTTCTTT,-,TRBV5-4,-,TRBJ1-1
CASSRDRAGNTIYF,TGTGCCAGCTCGAGGGACAGGGCCGGAAACACCATATATTTT,TRBD1,TRBV18,-,TRBJ1-3
CASSQQGFRTGDEKLFF,TGCGCCAGCAGCCAACAGGGGTTTAGGACAGGGGATGAAAAACTGTTTTTT,TRBD1,TRBV4-3,-,TRBJ1-4
CASSGLTTRAEAFF,TGTGCCAGCAGCGGATTGACAACGAGGGCTGAAGCTTTCTTT,-,TRBV2,once,TRBJ1-1
CASSLGRLGNEQFF,TGCGCCAGCAGCTTGGGAAGGCTCGGTAATGAGCAGTTCTTC,-,TRBV5-1,-,TRBJ2-1
CASRGSTAMNTEAFF,TGCGCCAGCAGGGGGAGTACAGCTATGAACACTGAAGCTTTCTTT,-,TRBV5-1,-,TRBJ1-1
CASSQEIAGGPFGEQFF,TGCGCCAGCAGCCAAGAAATAGCGGGAGGCCCCTTCGGTGAGCAGTTCTTC,TRBD2,TRBV4-1,-,TRBJ2-1